The 6 T cell receptor beta chains below all came from one sample that was sequenced in a study of cytomegalovirus exposure and HLA in healthy donors. The PCR made use of 60 Vbeta and 13 Jbeta primers. The repertoire was sequenced with immunoSEQ multiplex PCR; TCRdb's copy has only in-frame clones and lacks some. The repertoire includes about 140,000 clones, around 65% of them detected once, and approximately 6.5% sits in the top ten. Sequenced input: PBMCs. The receptor source for this set is a woman aged 55-70 years in good health and CMV-seronegative.

This clone was counted between two and nine times. This sequence joins TRBV15 and TRBJ2-3; no definite D call. Germline V gives CDR1 LNHNV, CDR2 YYDKDF (reference sequence). V was clipped by 1 base and J by 5 bases, with 7 bases between them. The CDR3 length is 13 residues. The CDR3 coding sequence is TGTGCCACCAGCAGAGCAAGACTAGATACGCAGTATTTT. Translation gives CATSRARLDTQYF.

This clone was detected a few times. This chain links TRBV7-9 with TRBJ1-1; D gene ambiguous. This CDR3 spans 13 amino acids. V was clipped by 3 bases and J by 2 bases, with 7 bases between them. Germline V gene sequence: CDR1 SEHNR, CDR2 FQNEAQ (reference sequence). The CDR3 reads CASSFALNTEAFF. In DNA form, the CDR3 reads TGTGCCAGCAGCTTTGCGCTCAACACTGAAGCTTTCTTT.

The genes are TRBV19 and TRBJ2-4; 14 bases are a match to TRBD2. The CDR3 is made up of 18 amino acids. The trim removed 2 bases at V and 2 bases at J, leaving 5 bases unmatched. The V gene's germline CDR1 is LNHDA and CDR2 SQIVND (reference sequence). The CDR3 spells CASSIQRTSGGSKNIQYF. CDR3 DNA sequence: TGTGCCAGTAGTATACAGAGGACTAGCGGGGGGTCCAAAAACATTCAGTACTTC. Looking up the rest from reference TRBV19 and TRBJ2-4 gives the full variable domain: DGGITQSPKYLFRKEGQNVTLSCEQNLNHDAMYWYRQDPGQGLRLIYYSQIVNDFQKGDIAEGYSVSREKKESFPLTVTSAQKNPTAFYLCASSIQRTSGGSKNIQYFGAGTRLSVL.

This chain links TRBV7-9 with TRBJ2-5; 14 bases agree with TRBD2. The CDR3 spans 17 residues. The V segment lost 5 bases and the J segment 5 bases; nucleotides outside the gene matches: 10. The germline CDR1 and CDR2 sequences are SEHNR and FQNEAQ (reference sequence). The DNA for the CDR3 is TGTGCCAGCAGCGCCGGGACTAGCGGGAGCTTTGGGGAGACCCAGTACTTC. Translation: CASSAGTSGSFGETQYF.

The chain recombines TRBV7-3 with TRBJ2-1; TRBD2 matches at 11 bases. Germline V lookup: CDR1 SGHTA, CDR2 FQGTGA. J gave up 4 bases and V 5 bases, and 10 bases lay outside the gene matches. The CDR3 contains 17 residues. CDR3 sequence: CASSPTSGSGSYNEQFF. Here the CDR3 DNA reads TGTGCCAGCAGCCCCACTAGCGGGAGCGGGTCGTACAATGAGCAGTTCTTC. Using reference TRBV7-3 and TRBJ2-1 for the parts outside the CDR3, the full variable domain is GAGVSQTPSNKVTEKGKYVELRCDPISGHTALYWYRQSLGQGPEFLIYFQGTGAADDSGLPNDRFFAVRPEGSVSTLKIQRTERGDSAVYLCASSPTSGSGSYNEQFFGPGTRLTVL.

The V gene is TRBV7-8, the J gene TRBJ1-5, with TRBD1 as a possible D gene (5 bases). Trimming pared 5 bases from V and 4 bases from J, leaving 18 bases between. Germline lookup yields CDR1 SGHVS and CDR2 FQNEAQ. There are 16 residues in the CDR3. For the CDR3, the DNA is TGTGCCAGCAGCCCGAGGGGAGGGAGAGGGAATCAGCCCCAGCATTTT. This translates into CASSPRGGRGNQPQHF.